The T cell receptor beta chain described here comes from a study of blood T cell repertoires in COVID-19. Overall study: Whether acute or convalescent, the COVID-19 samples came from the United States, Italy and Spain.

This table comes from immunoSEQ multiplex PCR, and its TCRdb copy is limited to in-frame clones, with some not included. The sample has around 110,000 clones, about 83% seen once. The sequence was collected from a woman aged 25-40 years who had recovered from COVID-19. The sample taken for sequencing was PBMCs or T cells enriched from blood (not recorded which).

CDR3 sequence: CATSESRDYPTYEQYF. CDR3 nucleotide sequence: TGTGCCACCAGTGAGTCCCGGGACTACCCTACCTACGAGCAGTACTTC. The chain links TRBV24-1 to TRBJ2-7; 7 positions agree with TRBD2. This CDR3 contains 16 residues. With 4 bases clipped from V and 2 bases from J, the junction kept 10 bases outside the gene matches. Germline values: CDR1 KGHDR, CDR2 SFDVKD.